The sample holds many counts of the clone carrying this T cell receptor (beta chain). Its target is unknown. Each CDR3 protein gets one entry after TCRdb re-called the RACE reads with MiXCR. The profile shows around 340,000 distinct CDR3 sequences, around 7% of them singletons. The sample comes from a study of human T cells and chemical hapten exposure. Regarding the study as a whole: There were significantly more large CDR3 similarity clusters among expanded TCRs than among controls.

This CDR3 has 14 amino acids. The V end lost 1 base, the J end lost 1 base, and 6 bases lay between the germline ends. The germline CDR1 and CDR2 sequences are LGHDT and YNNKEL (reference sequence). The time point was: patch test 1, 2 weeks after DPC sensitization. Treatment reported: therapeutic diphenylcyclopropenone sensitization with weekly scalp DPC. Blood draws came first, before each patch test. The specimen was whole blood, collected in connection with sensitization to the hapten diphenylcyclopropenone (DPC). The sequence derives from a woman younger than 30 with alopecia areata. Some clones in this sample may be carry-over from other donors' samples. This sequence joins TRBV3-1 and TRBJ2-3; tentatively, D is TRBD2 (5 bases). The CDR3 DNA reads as TGTGCCAGCAGCCAAGGGGGAGGCACAGATACGCAGTATTTT. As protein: CASSQGGGTDTQYF.